These 5 T cell receptor beta chains came from one sample sequenced in a study of T-cell memory formation after mild COVID-19. One entry per CDR3 protein, called by TCRdb with MiXCR from the 5' RACE reads. Of about 160,000 distinct CDR3 sequences detected, about a third appear once; the ten largest clones hold around 11%. What was sequenced was PBMCs or a T cell subset sorted from them (not recorded which). These receptors came from an adult woman who had mild COVID-19 (a few samples of this study predate the infection). Cell type and time point are not known.

This chain connects TRBV5-4 to TRBJ2-7; 13 bases map to TRBD2. V shed 4 bases and J 6 bases; nucleotides not matched to a gene: 13. Germline CDR1 and CDR2: SGHNT and YYREEE (reference sequence). CDR3 length equals 17 residues. The CDR3 region has the DNA TGTGCCAGCAGCCCGGGGGGGACTAGCGGGATTTGGGGCGAGCAGTACTTC. Its translation: CASSPGGTSGIWGEQYF.

This clonotype was observed a few times. Here the CDR3 DNA reads TGCAGCGGATCGCGGGGTATGCAAGAGACCCAGTACTTC. Translated: CSGSRGMQETQYF. This chain links TRBV29-1 with TRBJ2-5; D is perhaps TRBD2 (6 bases). The CDR3 has 13 residues. V was clipped by 7 bases and J by 2 bases, with 14 bases between them. Germline assignment: CDR1 SQVTM and CDR2 ANQGSEA.

This chain joins TRBV7-9 and TRBJ2-3; D unclear. Trimming took 3 bases from V and 0 from J, leaving 7 bases between them. Per the germline V gene, CDR1 is SEHNR and CDR2 is FQNEAQ (reference sequence). The CDR3 spans 14 residues. CDR3: CASSLTVSTDTQYF. The DNA for the CDR3 is TGTGCCAGCAGCTTGACGGTCAGCACAGATACGCAGTATTTT. Looking up the rest from reference TRBV7-9 and TRBJ2-3 gives the full variable domain: DTGVSQNPRHKITKRGQNVTFRCDPISEHNRLYWYRQTLGQGPEFLTYFQNEAQLEKSRLLSDRFSAERPKGSFSTLEIQRTEQGDSAMYLCASSLTVSTDTQYFGPGTRLTVL.

This clonotype was seen a few times. The chain has TRBV24-1 and TRBJ2-1, with TRBD2 as a possible D gene (7 bases). This CDR3 has 15 amino acids. Germline CDR1 is KGHDR and CDR2 is SFDVKD. V was clipped by 5 bases and J by 9 bases, with 19 bases between them. CDR3 sequence reads: CATSVGGGGGAEQFF. The CDR3 DNA sequence: TGTGCCACCAGTGTCGGGGGAGGGGGAGGGGCTGAGCAGTTCTTC.

There are many counts of this clonotype. The chain is built from TRBV4-2 and TRBJ2-2; D remains unclear. The CDR3 extends over 16 amino acids. CDR1 is LGHNA and CDR2 is YNFKEQ in the germline V gene. Trimming took 0 bases from V and 1 from J, leaving 9 bases between them. The CDR3 DNA reads as TGTGCCAGCAGCCAAGACGCTGGACGGAACACCGGGGAGCTGTTTTTT. It is translated as CASSQDAGRNTGELFF.